Shown below are 18 T cell receptor beta chains from a single sample sequenced in a study of neurological immune-mediated disorders. Each CDR3 protein is one row after TCRdb ran MiXCR on the 5' RACE reads. This table has 17,000 or so distinct CDR3 sequences, around 10% appearing once. The specimen was CD8+ T cells from blood. These receptors were obtained from a woman in her fifties or sixties in good health.

This clonotype showed up many times. J is TRBJ1-1 and V is TRBV9; TRBD1 matches at 11 bases. The CDR3 is made up of 15 amino acids. Per the germline V gene, CDR1 is SGDLS and CDR2 is YYNGEE. After removal of 2 bases from V and 7 bases from J, the junction contained 7 bases not matched to a gene. CDR3 sequence reads: CASSVSGTGGDEAFF. In DNA, the CDR3 is TGTGCCAGCAGCGTCTCCGGGACAGGGGGTGATGAAGCTTTCTTT.

In its sample, this clonotype was seen many times. The chain is built from TRBV4-3 and TRBJ2-4, with 10 bases fitting TRBD1. This CDR3 has 19 amino acids. Germline V gene sequence: CDR1 LGHNA, CDR2 YSLEER. V was clipped by 0 bases and J by 1 base; unmatched bases: 9. As DNA, the CDR3 is TGCGCCAGCAGCCAAGATTTGTCCGGGACAGGGGTGGCCAAAAACATTCAGTACTTC. Its translation is CASSQDLSGTGVAKNIQYF.

This clonotype appeared many times. The chain is built from TRBV6-6 and TRBJ2-1, with 12 nucleotides matching TRBD2. V shed 5 bases and J 7 bases; nucleotides not matched to a gene: 6. This CDR3 has 15 residues. Germline V gene lookup returns CDR1 MNHNY and CDR2 SVGAGI (reference sequence). CDR3 in DNA: TGTGCCAGCAGTATACTAGCGGGGGGTGGGAATGAGCAGTTCTTC. Its protein product is CASSILAGGGNEQFF.

This clonotype was counted ten times or more. The chain recombines TRBV7-9 with TRBJ2-3; D unclear. The germline V gene encodes CDR1 SEHNR and CDR2 FQNEAQ (reference sequence). The CDR3 is 13 residues long. With 2 bases removed from V and 6 bases from J, the gap between germline ends came to 9 bases. CDR3 amino acids: CASSLIVTDTQYF. CDR3 in DNA: TGTGCCAGCAGCTTAATCGTGACTGATACGCAGTATTTT.

This clonotype was detected many times. The genes are TRBV7-3 and TRBJ2-3; 7 bases agree with TRBD2. The CDR3 loop spans 15 amino acids. The V segment lost 2 bases and the J segment 6 bases; nucleotides outside the gene matches: 8. Per the germline V gene, CDR1 is SGHTA and CDR2 is FQGTGA. Here the CDR3 DNA reads TGTGCCAGCAGCTTAGGTGGACTAGGTTTGGATACGCAGTATTTT. This sequence encodes CASSLGGLGLDTQYF.

This clonotype was recorded at least ten times. This chain links TRBV7-9 with TRBJ2-1; TRBD1 matches 8 bases. The CDR3 length is 14 residues. Germline V gene lookup returns CDR1 SEHNR and CDR2 FQNEAQ (reference sequence). V was pared by 2 bases and J by 8 bases, with 5 bases of the junction left unmatched. The DNA of the CDR3 is TGTGCCAGCAGCTTACTATCAGGGGGCGATGAGCAGTTCTTC. This gives the protein CASSLLSGGDEQFF.

The table lists this clonotype with many counts. This chain links TRBV28 with TRBJ2-1; TRBD2 matches 7 bases. In germline, CDR1 is MDHEN, CDR2 SYDVKM. This CDR3 spans 12 amino acids. J gave up 9 bases and V 5 bases, and 4 bases lay outside the gene matches. The CDR3 DNA reads as TGTGCCAGCAGTCATGGGGGGGTTGAGCAGTTCTTC. It yields the protein CASSHGGVEQFF.

This clonotype was counted ten times or more. The gene calls are TRBV27 and TRBJ2-1; tentative D call: TRBD2 (5 bases). Trimming left V 7 bases short and J 12 bases short, with 16 bases between. In germline, CDR1 is MNHEY, CDR2 SMNVEV (reference sequence). The CDR3 has 12 amino acids. Written as DNA, the CDR3 is TGTGCCAGCACTAGTTTCCGAGAGGGGCAGTTCTTC. Amino acid sequence: CASTSFREGQFF.

This clonotype has at least ten counts. This chain uses TRBV27 with TRBJ1-1; tentatively, D is TRBD1 (6 bases). Looked up from germline, CDR1 is MNHEY and CDR2 is SMNVEV (reference sequence). The V gene lost 6 bases and the J gene lost 5 bases, with 16 bases spanning the gap. The CDR3 runs 14 residues. The CDR3 protein is CASRPHLQGTEAFF. For the CDR3, the DNA is TGTGCCAGCAGACCACACCTCCAGGGGACTGAAGCTTTCTTT.

There are many counts of this clonotype. This CDR3 is CASSLLEDTEAFF. CDR3 in DNA: TGTGCCAGCAGTTTATTGGAGGACACTGAAGCTTTCTTT. V gene TRBV27 combines with J gene TRBJ1-1; no clear D gene. V was cut by 1 base and J by 3 bases, with 6 bases left in between. The CDR3 spans 13 residues. Germline CDR1 is MNHEY and CDR2 is SMNVEV (reference sequence).

Many counts were recorded for this clonotype. The chain couples TRBV7-2 to TRBJ2-7; tentative D call: TRBD2 (5 bases). Per the germline V gene, CDR1 is SGHTA and CDR2 is FQGNSA. This CDR3 comprises 12 residues. V was cut by 6 bases and J by 2 bases, with 8 bases left in between. The CDR3 DNA reads as TGTGCCAGCAGTCCCGGGACCTACGAGCAGTACTTC. Encoded protein: CASSPGTYEQYF. Supplemented by reference TRBV7-2 and TRBJ2-7, the full variable domain reads GAGVSQSPSNKVTEKGKDVELRCDPISGHTALYWYRQSLGQGLEFLIYFQGNSAPDKSGLPSDRFSAERTGGSVSTLTIQRTQQEDSAVYLCASSPGTYEQYFGPGTRLTVT.

In its sample, this clonotype was seen many times. This chain joins TRBV15 and TRBJ2-7; maybe TRBD2 (6 bases). V lost 4 bases to trimming and J lost 5 bases, with 18 bases between them. The germline V gene encodes CDR1 LNHNV and CDR2 YYDKDF (reference sequence). The CDR3 is made up of 15 amino acids. The chain's CDR3 is CATSKTAGGLNEQYF. CDR3 DNA: TGTGCCACCAGCAAAACCGCCGGGGGTCTCAACGAGCAGTACTTC.

This clonotype has ten or more counts. This chain uses TRBV29-1 with TRBJ2-7, with a weak D call TRBD1 (6 bases). The germline V gene has CDR1 SQVTM and CDR2 ANQGSEA. The CDR3 loop spans 14 amino acids. The V end was cut by 5 bases, the J end by 6 bases, with 20 bases between. The CDR3, as DNA: TGCAGCGTTCCGGCGCAGGGGAGTTTAATCGAGCAGTACTTC. This gives the protein CSVPAQGSLIEQYF.

Concerning this clonotype itself: Since a much larger clone is just one base distant, this may be a read error. This chain links TRBV12-3 or TRBV12-4 with TRBJ2-1; D might be TRBD2 (5 bases). The ends were cut back, 9 bases at V and 8 bases at J, with 23 bases in the middle. The CDR3 runs to 15 residues. The CDR3 protein is CARGLLVGPLDEQFF. The CDR3 nucleotides read TGTGCCAGAGGACTTCTGGTCGGCCCTTTGGATGAGCAGTTCTTC.

This clonotype was counted many times. The chain combines TRBV5-1 with TRBJ1-5; D is unclear. The CDR3 has 15 residues. CDR1 SGHRS and CDR2 YFSETQ come from the germline V gene. The V end lost 0 bases, the J end lost 3 bases, and 10 bases lay between the germline ends. The CDR3 loop reads CASSLDSGFNQPQHF. The CDR3 bases are TGCGCCAGCAGCTTGGACAGTGGCTTCAATCAGCCCCAGCATTTT.

There are many counts of this clonotype. The rearrangement links TRBV27 to TRBJ2-7; D is uncertain. Trimming shortened V by 3 bases and J by 6 bases, and 9 bases separated the two germline ends. Per the germline V gene, CDR1 is MNHEY and CDR2 is SMNVEV (reference sequence). The CDR3 is made up of 12 amino acids. The CDR3 sequence is CASSLFGFEQYF. The DNA of the CDR3 is TGTGCCAGCAGTTTGTTCGGTTTCGAGCAGTACTTC.

There are many counts of this clonotype. The chain is built from TRBV27 and TRBJ2-7; 8 bases are shared with TRBD2. Per germline, CDR1 MNHEY and CDR2 SMNVEV (reference sequence). The length of the CDR3 is 17 residues. J lost 6 bases, V lost 5 bases, and 18 bases had no gene match. CDR3 DNA sequence: TGTGCCAGCAGTGTTCGGGGGGGACACCATTCTTGGTCCGAGCAGTACTTC. It translates to CASSVRGGHHSWSEQYF.

This clonotype showed up many times. The chain carries TRBV5-1 and TRBJ2-7; TRBD2 aligns across 7 bases. Germline CDR1 SGHRS, CDR2 YFSETQ. V lost 7 bases to trimming and J lost 2 bases; unmatched junction nucleotides: 15. The CDR3 contains 16 residues. CDR3 region: CASSNPVEGGPYEQYF. Written as DNA, the CDR3 is TGCGCCAGCTCCAATCCCGTAGAGGGAGGGCCCTACGAGCAGTACTTC.